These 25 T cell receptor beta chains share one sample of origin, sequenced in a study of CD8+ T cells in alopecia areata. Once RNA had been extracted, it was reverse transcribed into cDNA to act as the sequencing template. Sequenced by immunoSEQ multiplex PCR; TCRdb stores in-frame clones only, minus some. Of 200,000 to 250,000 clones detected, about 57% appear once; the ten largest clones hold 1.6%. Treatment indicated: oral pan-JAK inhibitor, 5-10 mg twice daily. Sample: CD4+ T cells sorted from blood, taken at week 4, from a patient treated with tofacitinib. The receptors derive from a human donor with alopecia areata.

The CDR3 DNA follows: TGCAGCGTTGAAGATCCCCTTCCAGGCGGCTACAATGAGCAGTTCTTC. Translating gives CSVEDPLPGGYNEQFF. The chain employs TRBV29-1 and TRBJ2-1; D unclear. This CDR3 comprises 16 residues. The V end lost 0 bases, the J end lost 3 bases, and 15 bases lay between the germline ends. Germline V gene lookup returns CDR1 SQVTM and CDR2 ANQGSEA.

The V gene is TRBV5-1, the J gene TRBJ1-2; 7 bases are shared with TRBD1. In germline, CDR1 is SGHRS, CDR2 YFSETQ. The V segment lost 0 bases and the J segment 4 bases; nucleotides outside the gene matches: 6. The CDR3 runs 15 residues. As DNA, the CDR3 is TGCGCCAGCAGCTTGGTCTCGACAGGGACCTATGGCTACACCTTC. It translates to CASSLVSTGTYGYTF.

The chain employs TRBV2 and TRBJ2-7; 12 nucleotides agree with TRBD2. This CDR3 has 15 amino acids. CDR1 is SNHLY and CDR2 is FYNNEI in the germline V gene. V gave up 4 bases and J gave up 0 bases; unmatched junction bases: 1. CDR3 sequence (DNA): TGTGCCAGCAGTGGACTAGCGGGGGTCTCCTACGAGCAGTACTTC. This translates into CASSGLAGVSYEQYF.

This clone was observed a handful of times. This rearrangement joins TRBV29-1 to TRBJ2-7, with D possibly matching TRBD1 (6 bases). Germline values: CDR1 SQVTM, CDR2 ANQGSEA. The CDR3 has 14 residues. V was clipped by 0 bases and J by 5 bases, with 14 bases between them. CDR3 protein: CSVEDQGRGDEQYF. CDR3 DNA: TGCAGCGTTGAAGATCAGGGCAGGGGAGACGAGCAGTACTTC.

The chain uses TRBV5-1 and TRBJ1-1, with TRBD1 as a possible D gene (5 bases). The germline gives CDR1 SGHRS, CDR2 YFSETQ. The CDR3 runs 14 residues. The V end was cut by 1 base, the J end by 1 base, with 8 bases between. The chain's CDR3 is CASSLPGQNTEAFF. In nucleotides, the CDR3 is TGCGCCAGCAGCTTGCCTGGACAGAACACTGAAGCTTTCTTT. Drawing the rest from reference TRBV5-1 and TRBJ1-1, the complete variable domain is KAGVTQTPRYLIKTRGQQVTLSCSPISGHRSVSWYQQTPGQGLQFLFEYFSETQRNKGNFPGRFSGRQFSNSRSEMNVSTLELGDSALYLCASSLPGQNTEAFFGQGTRLTVV.

CDR3 sequence (DNA): TGTGCCAGCAGTCTTTCAGGATTCCTTTACGAGCAGTACTTC. Translated, it gives CASSLSGFLYEQYF. The rearrangement links TRBV6-1 to TRBJ2-7, with D hard to call. This CDR3 contains 14 residues. CDR1 is MNHNS and CDR2 is SASEGT in the germline V gene. The V and J ends lost 5 bases and 4 bases respectively, with 15 bases between them.

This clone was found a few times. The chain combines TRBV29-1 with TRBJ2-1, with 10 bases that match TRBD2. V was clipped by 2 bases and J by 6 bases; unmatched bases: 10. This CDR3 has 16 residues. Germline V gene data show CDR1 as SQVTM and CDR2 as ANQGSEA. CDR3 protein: CSVEPPAGGPVNEQFF. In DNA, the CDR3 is TGCAGCGTTGAACCTCCAGCGGGGGGGCCGGTCAATGAGCAGTTCTTC.

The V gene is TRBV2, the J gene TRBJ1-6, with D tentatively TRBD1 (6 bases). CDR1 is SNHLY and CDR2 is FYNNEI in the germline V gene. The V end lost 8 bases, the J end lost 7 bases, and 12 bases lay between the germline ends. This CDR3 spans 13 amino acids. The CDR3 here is CASHRDSNSPLHF. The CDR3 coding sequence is TGTGCCAGCCACAGGGATTCGAATTCACCCCTCCACTTT.

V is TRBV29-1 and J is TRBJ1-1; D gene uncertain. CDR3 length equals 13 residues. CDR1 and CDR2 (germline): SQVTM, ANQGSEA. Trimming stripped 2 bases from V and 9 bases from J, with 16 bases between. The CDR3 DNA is TGCAGCGTTGAAACCCCCCTAGCGGCCCAAGCTTTCTTT. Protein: CSVETPLAAQAFF.

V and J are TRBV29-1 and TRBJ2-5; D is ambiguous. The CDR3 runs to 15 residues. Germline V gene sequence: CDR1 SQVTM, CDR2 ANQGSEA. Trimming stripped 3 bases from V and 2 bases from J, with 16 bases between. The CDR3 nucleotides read TGCAGCGTTGATGTGCCGTGGCGGAAACAAGAGACCCAGTACTTC. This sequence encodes CSVDVPWRKQETQYF.

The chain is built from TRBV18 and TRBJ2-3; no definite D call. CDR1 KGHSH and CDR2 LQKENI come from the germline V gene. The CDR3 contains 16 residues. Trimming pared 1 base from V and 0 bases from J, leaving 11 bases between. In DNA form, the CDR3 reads TGTGCCAGCTCACCACTGGGTAGAGGTAGCACAGATACGCAGTATTTT. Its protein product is CASSPLGRGSTDTQYF.

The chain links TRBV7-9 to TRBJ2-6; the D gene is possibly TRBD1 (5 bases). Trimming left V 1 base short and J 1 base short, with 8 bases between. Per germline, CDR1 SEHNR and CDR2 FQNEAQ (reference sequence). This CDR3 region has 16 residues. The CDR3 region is CASSLVQGSGANVLTF. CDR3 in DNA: TGTGCCAGCAGCTTAGTTCAGGGTTCTGGGGCCAACGTCCTGACTTTC.

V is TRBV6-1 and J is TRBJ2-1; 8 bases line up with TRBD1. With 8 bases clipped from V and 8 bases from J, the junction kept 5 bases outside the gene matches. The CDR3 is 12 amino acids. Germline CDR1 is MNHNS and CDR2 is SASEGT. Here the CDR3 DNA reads TGTGCCAGCTCCTTGGACAGGGATGAGCAGTTCTTC. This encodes CASSLDRDEQFF.

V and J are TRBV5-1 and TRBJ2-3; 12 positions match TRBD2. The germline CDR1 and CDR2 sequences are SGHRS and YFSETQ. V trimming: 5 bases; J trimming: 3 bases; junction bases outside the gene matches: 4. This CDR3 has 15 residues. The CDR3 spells CASRPTSGGTDTQYF. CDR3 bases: TGCGCCAGCAGACCGACTAGCGGGGGTACAGATACGCAGTATTTT.

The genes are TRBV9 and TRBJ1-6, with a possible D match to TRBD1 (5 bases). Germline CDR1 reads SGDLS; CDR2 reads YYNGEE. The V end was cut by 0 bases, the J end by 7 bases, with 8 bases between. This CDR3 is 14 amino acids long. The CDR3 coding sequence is TGTGCCAGCAGCGTAGACGAGGGGAATTCACCCCTCCACTTT. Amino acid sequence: CASSVDEGNSPLHF.

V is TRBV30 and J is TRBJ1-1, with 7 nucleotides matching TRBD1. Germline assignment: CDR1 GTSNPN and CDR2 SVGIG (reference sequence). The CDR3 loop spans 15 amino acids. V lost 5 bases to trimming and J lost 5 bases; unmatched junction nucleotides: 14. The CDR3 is CAWGGRGQYGTEAFF. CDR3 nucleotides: TGTGCCTGGGGCGGGCGGGGACAGTACGGGACTGAAGCTTTCTTT.

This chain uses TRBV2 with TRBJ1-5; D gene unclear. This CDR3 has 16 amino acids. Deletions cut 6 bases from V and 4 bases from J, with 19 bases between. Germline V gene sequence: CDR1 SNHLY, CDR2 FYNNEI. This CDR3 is CASREGDSLGNQPQHF. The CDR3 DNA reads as TGTGCCAGCAGGGAGGGCGACTCCCTTGGGAATCAGCCCCAGCATTTT.

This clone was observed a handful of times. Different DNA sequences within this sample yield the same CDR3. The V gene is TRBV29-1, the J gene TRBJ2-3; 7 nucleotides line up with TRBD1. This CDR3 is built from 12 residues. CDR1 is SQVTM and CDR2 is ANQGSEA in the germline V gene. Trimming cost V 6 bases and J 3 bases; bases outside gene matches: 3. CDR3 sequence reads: CSVEQGTDTQYF. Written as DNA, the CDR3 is TGCAGCGTAGAACAGGGGACAGATACGCAGTATTTT.

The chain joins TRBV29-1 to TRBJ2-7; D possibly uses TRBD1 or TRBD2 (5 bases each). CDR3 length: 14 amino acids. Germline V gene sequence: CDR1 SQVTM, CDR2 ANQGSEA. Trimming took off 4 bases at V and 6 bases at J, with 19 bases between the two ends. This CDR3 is CSVGSGTQSGEQYF. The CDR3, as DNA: TGCAGCGTTGGATCCGGGACGCAAAGTGGCGAGCAGTACTTC.

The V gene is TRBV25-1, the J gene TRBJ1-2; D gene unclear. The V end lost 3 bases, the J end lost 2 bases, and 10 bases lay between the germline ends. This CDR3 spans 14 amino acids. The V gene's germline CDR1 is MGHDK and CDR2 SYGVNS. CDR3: CASSDQRGNYGYTF. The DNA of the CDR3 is TGTGCCAGCAGTGATCAGAGAGGAAACTATGGCTACACCTTC.

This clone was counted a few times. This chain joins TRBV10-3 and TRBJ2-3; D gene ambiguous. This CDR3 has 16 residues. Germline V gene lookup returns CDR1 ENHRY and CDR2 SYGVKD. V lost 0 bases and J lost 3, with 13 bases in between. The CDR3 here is CAISESAGGETDTQYF. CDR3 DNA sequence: TGTGCCATCAGTGAGTCCGCTGGCGGAGAGACAGATACGCAGTATTTT.

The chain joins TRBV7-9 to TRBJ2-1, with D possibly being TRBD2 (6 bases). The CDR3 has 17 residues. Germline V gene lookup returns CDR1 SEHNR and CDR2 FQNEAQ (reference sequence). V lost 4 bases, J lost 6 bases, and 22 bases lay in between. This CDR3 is CASSSSTLLALTNEQFF. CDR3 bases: TGTGCCAGCAGCTCATCAACCCTCCTAGCGCTAACCAATGAGCAGTTCTTC.

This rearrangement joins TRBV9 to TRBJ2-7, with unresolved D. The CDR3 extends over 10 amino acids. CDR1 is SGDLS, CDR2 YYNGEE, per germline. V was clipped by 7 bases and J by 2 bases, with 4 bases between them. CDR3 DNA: TGTGCCAGCGGAACCTACGAGCAGTACTTC. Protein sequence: CASGTYEQYF. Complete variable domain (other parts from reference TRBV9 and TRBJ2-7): DSGVTQTPKHLITATGQRVTLRCSPRSGDLSVYWYQQSLDQGLQFLIQYYNGEERAKGNILERFSAQQFPDLHSELNLSSLELGDSALYFCASGTYEQYFGPGTRLTVT.

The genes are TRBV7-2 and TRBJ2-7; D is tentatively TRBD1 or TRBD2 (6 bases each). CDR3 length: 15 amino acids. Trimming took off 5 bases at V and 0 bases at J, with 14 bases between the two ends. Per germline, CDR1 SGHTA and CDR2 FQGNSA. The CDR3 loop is CASSQIGGSSYEQYF. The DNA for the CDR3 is TGTGCCAGCAGCCAGATCGGGGGCAGCTCCTACGAGCAGTACTTC.

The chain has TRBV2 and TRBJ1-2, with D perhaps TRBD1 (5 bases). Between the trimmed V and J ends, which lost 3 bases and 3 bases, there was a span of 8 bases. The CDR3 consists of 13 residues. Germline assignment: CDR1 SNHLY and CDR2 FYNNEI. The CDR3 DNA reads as TGTGCCAGCAGTGACAGGGCGGACTATGGCTACACCTTC. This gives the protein CASSDRADYGYTF.